This is a list of T cell receptor beta chains from one sample in a study of shared clonotypes between healthy human individuals. TCRdb keeps only in-frame clones here, not all; method: immunoSEQ multiplex PCR. The sample records about 2.4 million clones, roughly 93% being singletons. The specimen sequenced was naive CD4+ T cells from PBMCs. The receptor source for this set is a man between 18 and 29 years old in good health. Some clones in this sample may be carry-over from other donors' samples. Each CDR3 is given with its conserved first and last residue. The D gene is left open where the match is weak. Where a row states a size, it is once, few, many or the class of an expanded clone; other rows omit it.

v_gene	len	abundance	j_gene	d_gene	CDR3nt	CDR3aa
TRBV5-1	14	NA	TRBJ2-5	NA	TGCGCCAGCAGCTTGGACCCAACGACGGGGGAGCAGTACTTC	CASSLDPTTGEQYF
TRBV19	13	NA	TRBJ1-1	NA	TGTGCCAGTAAGGGTCTAATGAACACTGAAGCTTTCTTT	CASKGLMNTEAFF
TRBV27	16	NA	TRBJ2-2	TRBD1	TGTGCCAGCGTTCACAGGGGGCGGCTGGGCACCGGGGAGCTGTTTTTT	CASVHRGRLGTGELFF
TRBV28	14	NA	TRBJ2-1	NA	TGTGCCAGCGGTACTCGGGACAACGCAAATGAGCAGTTCTTC	CASGTRDNANEQFF
TRBV7-8	15	NA	TRBJ2-3	TRBD2	TGTGCCAGCAGCCCGAGCGGGAGGCGGGCAGATACGCAGTATTTT	CASSPSGRRADTQYF
TRBV25-1	15	NA	TRBJ1-1	NA	TGTGCCAGCAGTTCCCACTCCTTCGATACCACTGAAGCTTTCTTT	CASSSHSFDTTEAFF
TRBV13	17	NA	TRBJ2-3	NA	TGTGCCAGCAGCTCGAGGGCTTGGGGGGACGGCACAGATACGCAGTATTTT	CASSSRAWGDGTDTQYF
TRBV2	17	NA	TRBJ2-5	NA	TGTGCCAGCAGTACCCAGGGGTCAGGGGCCCTCCAAGAGACCCAGTACTTC	CASSTQGSGALQETQYF
TRBV27	12	NA	TRBJ2-7	NA	TGTGCCAGCAGTTTTTCCGGAAGAGAGCAGTACTTC	CASSFSGREQYF
TRBV28	15	once	TRBJ2-1	NA	TGTGCCAGCAGTTCTAGGACTGGGAACTACAATGAGCAGTTCTTC	CASSSRTGNYNEQFF
TRBV19	14	NA	TRBJ1-1	NA	TGTGCCAGTAGTCTCAACGCCCCCGGGACTGAAGCTTTCTTT	CASSLNAPGTEAFF
TRBV5-4	13	once	TRBJ2-7	NA	TGTGCCAGCAGCTTGGGAGGGAAGGGCGAGCAGTACTTC	CASSLGGKGEQYF
TRBV7-6	12	few	TRBJ2-7	NA	TGTGCCAGCAGCACCCCGATCGGCGAGCAGTACTTC	CASSTPIGEQYF
TRBV6-1	15	NA	TRBJ2-3	NA	TGTGCCAGCAGTGAATATAGACAGAGCACAGATACGCAGTATTTT	CASSEYRQSTDTQYF
TRBV5-1	13	NA	TRBJ1-2	NA	TGCGCCAGCAGCTTTCAGGAGAACTATGGCTACACCTTC	CASSFQENYGYTF
TRBV6-5	14	NA	TRBJ2-5	TRBD1	TGTGCCAGCAGCCTGCAGGGGGCGCGAGAGACCCAGTACTTC	CASSLQGARETQYF
TRBV10-3	12	NA	TRBJ2-7	TRBD2	TGTGCCATCAGGCTAGCGGGGGGTGAGCAGTACTTC	CAIRLAGGEQYF
TRBV18	13	NA	TRBJ1-5	NA	TGTGCCAGCTCACCAGGAAGCGATCAGCCCCAGCATTTT	CASSPGSDQPQHF
TRBV7-9	15	NA	TRBJ2-7	TRBD1	TGTGCCAGCAGCTCCCACAGGGGGGACTCCTACGAGCAGTACTTC	CASSSHRGDSYEQYF
TRBV5-1	15	NA	TRBJ1-1	NA	TGCGCCAGCCAGGAAAATGGGCACATGAACACTGAAGCTTTCTTT	CASQENGHMNTEAFF
TRBV5-1	15	NA	TRBJ2-5	TRBD1	TGCGCCAGCAGCACCGGGACAGGGGGCGGTGAGACCCAGTACTTC	CASSTGTGGGETQYF
TRBV28	15	NA	TRBJ1-3	NA	TGTGCCAGCGGCCCTGGCAGGGGCCGAGGAAACACCATATATTTT	CASGPGRGRGNTIYF
TRBV11-2	16	NA	TRBJ1-2	NA	TGTGCCAGCAGCCCCCTCCTGGGGGGACGGGGACATGGCTACACCTTC	CASSPLLGGRGHGYTF
TRBV7-7	16	NA	TRBJ2-2	NA	TGTGCCAGCAGCTTAGTAGTCAGGGAAGTGACCGGGGAGCTGTTTTTT	CASSLVVREVTGELFF
TRBV5-1	15	NA	TRBJ2-1	TRBD2	TGCGCCAGCAGTTCCGGGACTAGCCCCTACAATGAGCAGTTCTTC	CASSSGTSPYNEQFF
TRBV6-6	14	NA	TRBJ1-3	NA	TGTGCCAGCAGTTACTCGAGGCAAGGAAACACCATATATTTT	CASSYSRQGNTIYF
TRBV7-2	17	NA	TRBJ2-3	NA	TGTGCCAGCAGCCGAAGTGCAGGCCGGACTAGCACAGATACGCAGTATTTT	CASSRSAGRTSTDTQYF
TRBV29-1	12	NA	TRBJ2-7	NA	TGCAGCGTTGGTAGACACCCCTACGAGCAGTACTTC	CSVGRHPYEQYF
TRBV6-1	14	NA	TRBJ2-1	NA	TGTGCCAGCAGTGCCGAGAGCTCCTACAATGAGCAGTTCTTC	CASSAESSYNEQFF
TRBV5-1	16	NA	TRBJ2-7	NA	TGCGCCAGCAGCGGGGGGGCATCACAGGTATCCTACGAGCAGTACTTC	CASSGGASQVSYEQYF
TRBV5-1	16	once	TRBJ2-1	NA	TGCGCCAGCAAGGGATCGATTGGACCCAACTACAATGAGCAGTTCTTC	CASKGSIGPNYNEQFF
TRBV5-6	11	NA	TRBJ2-5	NA	TGTGCCAGCAGCCAAGGGGAGACCCAGTACTTC	CASSQGETQYF
TRBV9	13	NA	TRBJ2-7	NA	TGTGCCAGCAGCGGGGGCCAGTCCTACGAGCAGTACTTC	CASSGGQSYEQYF
TRBV30	13	NA	TRBJ2-7	NA	TGTGCCTGGACACCCATGAGCTCCTACGAGCAGTACTTC	CAWTPMSSYEQYF
TRBV6-5	15	NA	TRBJ2-4	NA	TGTGCCAGCAGTTACGCGGGGCTCGACAAAAACATTCAGTACTTC	CASSYAGLDKNIQYF
TRBV9	15	few	TRBJ1-5	NA	TGTGCCAGCAGCGTATCACGGAGCTTCAATCAGCCCCAGCATTTT	CASSVSRSFNQPQHF
TRBV5-1	16	NA	TRBJ2-2	NA	TGCGCCAGCAGTTCCAACCCAACCTCGAACACCGGGGAGCTGTTTTTT	CASSSNPTSNTGELFF
TRBV4-3	15	NA	TRBJ2-3	NA	TGCGCCAGCAGCCAAGTGGGGCAGGGCACAGATACGCAGTATTTT	CASSQVGQGTDTQYF
TRBV10-3	13	NA	TRBJ1-2	NA	TGTGCCATCAGTGCGACGGACGTCGGGGGCTACACCTTC	CAISATDVGGYTF
TRBV5-4	16	NA	TRBJ2-3	TRBD2	TGTGCCAGCAGCTTAGGGACTAGCGGGAGAACAGATACGCAGTATTTT	CASSLGTSGRTDTQYF
TRBV9	18	once	TRBJ2-1	TRBD2	TGTGCCAGGGGCCAGGGACTAGCGGGGCCCGAATATCCATCTGAGCAGTTCTTC	CARGQGLAGPEYPSEQFF
TRBV28	14	NA	TRBJ2-7	NA	TGTGCCAGCAGTCCCCCGGTCCTACCCTACGAGCAGTACTTC	CASSPPVLPYEQYF
TRBV7-2	15	NA	TRBJ2-1	NA	TGTGCCAGCAGCTTGGGACTGCAAGCAGTCAATGAGCAGTTCTTC	CASSLGLQAVNEQFF
TRBV5-1	15	once	TRBJ2-7	TRBD1	TGCGCCAGCAGCCTGGAGGGACAGGGGATGTTGGAGCAGTACTTC	CASSLEGQGMLEQYF
TRBV28	12	NA	TRBJ2-3	NA	TGTGCCAGCAGTCCCTCCACAGATACGCAGTATTTT	CASSPSTDTQYF
TRBV9	16	NA	TRBJ2-1	TRBD2	TGTGCCAGCAGCGTGAATAGCGGGAGGTCCTACAATGAGCAGTTCTTC	CASSVNSGRSYNEQFF
TRBV19	13	few	TRBJ1-1	NA	TGTGCCAGTATCAGGGGAGTGAACACTGAAGCTTTCTTT	CASIRGVNTEAFF
TRBV5-4	15	NA	TRBJ2-1	NA	TGTGCCAGCAGCCCCGCGGCCAATGGAGACAATGAGCAGTTCTTC	CASSPAANGDNEQFF